These 13 T cell receptor beta chains were sequenced from one sample in a study of blood T cell repertoires in COVID-19. Sequencing was performed with immunoSEQ multiplex PCR; in TCRdb, only in-frame clones are kept and a portion is missing. The sample yields some 300,000 clones, roughly 86% seen once. Sequencing was done on a sample of PBMCs or T cells enriched from blood (not recorded which). The receptors were gathered from a woman younger than 45 who had recovered from COVID-19.

This clone was counted a single time. This chain connects TRBV10-3 to TRBJ1-1, with TRBD1 matching 9 bases. V lost 7 bases, J lost 5 bases, and 8 bases stayed unmatched. The CDR3 has 14 residues. Per the germline V gene, CDR1 is ENHRY and CDR2 is SYGVKD. CDR3 residues: CAINGGTGRTEAFF. DNA for the CDR3: TGTGCCATCAACGGGGGGACAGGGAGAACTGAAGCTTTCTTT.

The chain recombines TRBV28 with TRBJ1-1; tentative D call: TRBD1 (6 bases). Germline-derived CDR1 and CDR2 are MDHEN and SYDVKM. V was clipped by 2 bases and J by 0 bases, with 19 bases between them. This CDR3 region has 18 residues. This CDR3 reads CASSLGLVGGHLNTEAFF. The CDR3 DNA reads as TGTGCCAGCAGTTTAGGTTTGGTAGGGGGTCACTTGAACACTGAAGCTTTCTTT.

The chain is built from TRBV3-1 (or the pseudogene TRBV3-2) and TRBJ1-2, with TRBD1 matching over 8 bases. V shed 3 bases, J shed 4 bases, and the junction held 4 bases outside the gene matches. The CDR3 is made up of 14 amino acids. Germline loops: CDR1 LGHDT, CDR2 YNNKEL (reference sequence). The CDR3 protein is CASSQDRVGYGYTF. The CDR3 nucleotides read TGTGCCAGCAGCCAGGACAGGGTAGGCTATGGCTACACCTTC.

This chain links TRBV13 with TRBJ1-6, with D perhaps matching TRBD1 (5 bases). V shed 3 bases and J shed 8 bases, with 11 bases lying between them. The CDR3 sequence is 14 residues long. The germline V gene has CDR1 PRHDT and CDR2 FYEKMQ (reference sequence). The CDR3 sequence is CASSFGGVDSPLHF. CDR3 nucleotides: TGTGCCAGCAGCTTCGGGGGGGTGGATTCACCCCTCCACTTT.

The rearrangement uses TRBV29-1 and TRBJ1-2; 7 bases match TRBD1. This CDR3 comprises 14 residues. V shed 4 bases, J shed 8 bases, and the junction held 13 bases outside the gene matches. CDR1 SQVTM and CDR2 ANQGSEA come from the germline V gene. The CDR3: CSVGRDSSAGGYTF. In DNA, the CDR3 is TGCAGCGTTGGGCGGGACAGCTCTGCGGGGGGCTACACCTTC.

The V gene is TRBV18, the J gene TRBJ1-2; D not resolved. Trimming removed 2 bases from V and 2 bases from J, with 9 bases in between. The germline V gene encodes CDR1 KGHSH and CDR2 LQKENI. This CDR3 is 14 amino acids long. CDR3 region: CASSPGQVNYGYTF. The CDR3 DNA reads as TGTGCCAGCTCACCAGGGCAGGTGAACTATGGCTACACCTTC.

J is TRBJ2-2 and V is TRBV7-3, with 8 bases matching TRBD1. CDR3 length: 17 residues. The V segment lost 0 bases and the J segment 6 bases; nucleotides outside the gene matches: 9. Germline-derived CDR1 and CDR2 are SGHTA and FQGTGA. DNA of the CDR3: TGTGCCAGCAGCTTAACGGACAGGGTAGTGAGGCCCGGGGAGCTGTTTTTT. Encoded protein: CASSLTDRVVRPGELFF.

The rearrangement joins TRBV27 to TRBJ2-1, with 7 nucleotides matching TRBD1. V lost 5 bases, J lost 0 bases, and 7 bases stayed unmatched. Germline V gene data show CDR1 as MNHEY and CDR2 as SMNVEV (reference sequence). The CDR3 loop spans 16 amino acids. CDR3 DNA sequence: TGTGCCAGCAGTGCCGGGACAGCGAGCTCCTACAATGAGCAGTTCTTC. Translating gives CASSAGTASSYNEQFF.

This clone came up once. This sequence joins TRBV28 and TRBJ1-2, with TRBD1 matching 7 bases. The CDR3 length is 14 residues. The V and J ends lost 2 bases and 4 bases, in that order; junction bases with no gene match: 4. Germline V CDR1 and CDR2: MDHEN, SYDVKM. The CDR3 reads CASSLASGGYGYTF. In nucleotides, the CDR3 is TGTGCCAGCAGTTTAGCCTCAGGGGGCTATGGCTACACCTTC.

The V and J genes are TRBV9 and TRBJ2-2, with 10 bases fitting TRBD1. Germline CDR1 SGDLS, CDR2 YYNGEE. The CDR3 is 15 residues long. Losses at the gene ends were 3 bases for V and 6 bases for J; bases not matched to a gene: 5. The CDR3 spells CASSATGGAAGELFF. The CDR3 DNA sequence: TGTGCCAGCAGCGCGACAGGGGGCGCCGCCGGGGAGCTGTTTTTT. The whole variable domain, filled in from reference TRBV9 and TRBJ2-2, reads DSGVTQTPKHLITATGQRVTLRCSPRSGDLSVYWYQQSLDQGLQFLIQYYNGEERAKGNILERFSAQQFPDLHSELNLSSLELGDSALYFCASSATGGAAGELFFGEGSRLTVL.

This chain joins TRBV7-3 and TRBJ2-1; a possible D gene is TRBD2 (6 bases). The V end was cut by 0 bases, the J end by 4 bases, with 10 bases between. The CDR3 has 15 residues. Germline V gives CDR1 SGHTA, CDR2 FQGTGA. The CDR3 region has the DNA TGTGCCAGCAGCTTAACCCCCGGGAGATACAATGAGCAGTTCTTC. Residues: CASSLTPGRYNEQFF.

The chain combines TRBV28 with TRBJ1-3; TRBD1 agrees at 7 bases. Germline CDR1 and CDR2: MDHEN and SYDVKM. J gave up 3 bases and V 3 bases, and 5 bases lay outside the gene matches. The length of the CDR3 is 15 residues. This CDR3 reads CASSFRGSGGNTIYF. DNA of the CDR3: TGTGCCAGCAGTTTCAGGGGGTCGGGTGGAAACACCATATATTTT.

This chain connects TRBV5-1 to TRBJ2-7; 7 positions agree with TRBD1. The CDR3 consists of 14 residues. From germline, CDR1 is SGHRS and CDR2 YFSETQ. The J segment lost 3 bases and the V segment lost 2 bases, leaving 5 bases of the junction unmatched. The CDR3 DNA sequence: TGCGCCAGCAGCTTACAGGGGCGATACTACGAGCAGTACTTC. It specifies CASSLQGRYYEQYF.